These 24 T cell receptor beta chains share one sample of origin, sequenced in a study of blood T cell repertoires in COVID-19. Measured with immunoSEQ multiplex PCR; TCRdb has only the in-frame clones, and not every one. The repertoire consists of 450,000 or so clones, with roughly 88% occurring once and the leading ten covering approximately 0.55%. The specimen sequenced was PBMCs or T cells enriched from blood (not recorded which). Every receptor here comes from a young man who had recovered from COVID-19.

The rearrangement uses TRBV4-1 and TRBJ1-1; D call uncertain. CDR1 and CDR2 from the germline V gene are MGHRA and YSYEKL. Trimming removed 4 bases from V and 3 bases from J, with 9 bases in between. There are 13 residues in the CDR3. Here the CDR3 DNA reads TGCGCCAGCAGCCCCCTCCCCCACACTGAAGCTTTCTTT. Translated: CASSPLPHTEAFF.

The chain links TRBV5-4 to TRBJ1-2; TRBD1 matches at 8 bases. Germline V CDR1 and CDR2: SGHNT, YYREEE (reference sequence). Trimming at V came to 4 bases and at J to 3 bases, leaving 2 bases not matched to a gene. This CDR3 is 13 amino acids long. The CDR3 region has the DNA TGTGCCAGCAGCGCAGGGGGCCACTATGGCTACACCTTC. This sequence encodes CASSAGGHYGYTF. Looking up the rest from reference TRBV5-4 and TRBJ1-2 gives the full variable domain: ETGVTQSPTHLIKTRGQQVTLRCSSQSGHNTVSWYQQALGQGPQFIFQYYREEENGRGNFPPRFSGLQFPNYSSELNVNALELDDSALYLCASSAGGHYGYTFGSGTRLTVV.

This sequence joins TRBV27 and TRBJ1-1, with TRBD1 matching 8 bases. This CDR3 comprises 13 residues. The V segment lost 8 bases and the J segment 0 bases; nucleotides outside the gene matches: 2. Germline V gene data show CDR1 as MNHEY and CDR2 as SMNVEV (reference sequence). The CDR3 protein is CASGDRLNTEAFF. In nucleotides, the CDR3 is TGTGCCAGCGGGGACAGGCTGAACACTGAAGCTTTCTTT.

This chain links TRBV3-1 (or the pseudogene TRBV3-2) with TRBJ2-5, with 7 bases identical to TRBD2. CDR1 and CDR2 from the germline V gene are LGHDT and YNNKEL (reference sequence). The CDR3 spans 17 residues. V was clipped by 3 bases and J by 0 bases; unmatched bases: 10. The DNA for the CDR3 is TGTGCCAGCAGCCATCTACTAGCGCACGGGTACCAAGAGACCCAGTACTTC. Translating it yields CASSHLLAHGYQETQYF.

This clone has only one observation. V is TRBV5-1 and J is TRBJ1-2; 9 nucleotides match TRBD1. The germline V gene has CDR1 SGHRS and CDR2 YFSETQ. The CDR3 has 12 residues. J was trimmed by 4 bases and V by 7 bases; bases with no gene match: 2. The CDR3, as DNA: TGCGCCAGCCCGGACAGGGGCTATGGCTACACCTTC. This codes for CASPDRGYGYTF.

The chain is built from TRBV19 and TRBJ1-2; D gene unclear. CDR1 and CDR2 from the germline V gene are LNHDA and SQIVND (reference sequence). Trimming shortened V by 5 bases and J by 3 bases, and 19 bases separated the two germline ends. This CDR3 comprises 16 residues. CDR3 in amino acids: CASSPLRALLHYGYTF. The CDR3 region has the DNA TGTGCCAGTAGTCCCCTAAGAGCACTCCTCCACTATGGCTACACCTTC.

This rearrangement joins TRBV3-1 (or the pseudogene TRBV3-2) to TRBJ1-2; D ambiguous. This CDR3 contains 13 residues. V was cut by 1 base and J by 8 bases, with 11 bases left in between. Germline V gene sequence: CDR1 LGHDT, CDR2 YNNKEL (reference sequence). The CDR3 DNA reads TGTGCCAGCAGCCAAGCGGAGGGTCTGGGCTACACCTTC. This encodes CASSQAEGLGYTF.

The chain carries TRBV4-1 and TRBJ2-1; TRBD2 agrees at 11 bases. The CDR3 runs 18 residues. V lost 1 base and J lost 5; bases outside the gene matches: 10. The germline V gene encodes CDR1 MGHRA and CDR2 YSYEKL. The CDR3 loop reads CASSQASLLAGENNEQFF. CDR3 bases: TGCGCCAGCAGCCAAGCAAGCCTACTAGCGGGGGAGAACAATGAGCAGTTCTTC.

This chain links TRBV14 with TRBJ1-1, with TRBD1 matching 7 bases. The length of the CDR3 is 18 residues. Germline trimming cut 2 bases from V and 6 bases from J; bases unmatched to any gene: 18. CDR1 is SGHDN, CDR2 FVKESK, per germline. In DNA form, the CDR3 reads TGTGCCAGCAGCCAAACCTACTCTCTCGGACAGGATCCCCCTGAAGCTTTCTTT. It codes for CASSQTYSLGQDPPEAFF.

This sequence joins TRBV7-3 and TRBJ2-2, with TRBD2 identical over 7 bases. Looked up from germline, CDR1 is SGHTA and CDR2 is FQGTGA. This CDR3 is 15 amino acids long. Trimming at V came to 7 bases and at J to 5 bases, leaving 10 bases not matched to a gene. This chain's CDR3 is CASTAWGGLTGELFF. The CDR3, as DNA: TGTGCCAGCACCGCCTGGGGGGGTCTGACCGGGGAGCTGTTTTTT.

The V call is TRBV3-1 (or the pseudogene TRBV3-2), the J call TRBJ1-1; TRBD1 matches 7 bases. CDR3 length: 12 residues. After removal of 4 bases from V and 6 bases from J, the junction contained 2 bases not matched to a gene. Germline CDR1 and CDR2: LGHDT and YNNKEL (reference sequence). For the CDR3, the DNA is TGTGCCAGCAGCCGACAGGGCGCTGAAGCTTTCTTT. It translates to CASSRQGAEAFF.

The chain uses TRBV29-1 and TRBJ2-7; tentative D call: TRBD2 (6 bases). V lost 3 bases, J lost 6 bases, and 12 bases lay in between. Germline-derived CDR1 and CDR2 are SQVTM and ANQGSEA. The CDR3 has 12 amino acids. The CDR3, as DNA: TGCAGCGTTGACAATGGGGGGAGCGAGCAGTACTTC. It is translated as CSVDNGGSEQYF.

As DNA, the CDR3 is TGTGCCTGGAGTGTTGCCGGGAGTTACTCCTACGAGCAGTACTTC. It specifies CAWSVAGSYSYEQYF. The chain carries TRBV30 and TRBJ2-7; TRBD2 is a possible D gene (6 bases). The CDR3 extends over 15 amino acids. V lost 0 bases, J lost 0 bases, and 12 bases lay in between. Germline V CDR1 and CDR2: GTSNPN, SVGIG (reference sequence).

V usage is TRBV10-3 and J usage is TRBJ1-6, with a weak D call TRBD1 (5 bases). Trimming took 6 bases from V and 9 from J, leaving 15 bases between them. The CDR3 runs 14 residues. In germline, CDR1 is ENHRY, CDR2 SYGVKD. CDR3 sequence: CAISPGVPTSPLHF. The CDR3 DNA is TGTGCCATCAGCCCGGGGGTCCCAACTTCACCCCTCCACTTT.

As to this clone: The same CDR3 is also encoded by other DNA sequences in this sample. The rearrangement joins TRBV2 to TRBJ1-1; 7 nucleotides match TRBD1. V shed 2 bases and J 1 base; nucleotides not matched to a gene: 1. The CDR3 loop spans 14 amino acids. Germline loops: CDR1 SNHLY, CDR2 FYNNEI. This CDR3 reads CASSENRGNTEAFF. CDR3 nucleotide sequence: TGTGCCAGCAGTGAAAACAGGGGGAACACTGAAGCTTTCTTT.

This chain links TRBV7-9 with TRBJ2-7; D possibly corresponds to TRBD1 (5 bases). Germline V lookup: CDR1 SEHNR, CDR2 FQNEAQ (reference sequence). Trimming took off 5 bases at V and 5 bases at J, with 10 bases between the two ends. CDR3 length: 12 residues. The CDR3: CASSRDSDEQYF. The CDR3 DNA reads as TGTGCCAGCAGCCGTGACAGTGACGAGCAGTACTTC.

V is TRBV27 and J is TRBJ2-1, with D uncertain. This CDR3 is 15 amino acids long. V was trimmed by 6 bases and J by 2 bases, leaving 14 bases between them. The V gene's germline CDR1 is MNHEY and CDR2 SMNVEV (reference sequence). CDR3 residues: CASRTRARPYNEQFF. The CDR3, as DNA: TGTGCCAGCAGGACCCGCGCGAGGCCCTACAATGAGCAGTTCTTC.

V usage is TRBV6-5 and J usage is TRBJ1-5, with 7 bases aligning to TRBD1. The CDR3 is 13 residues long. Germline loops: CDR1 MNHEY, CDR2 SVGAGI. V was pared by 8 bases and J by 10 bases, with 11 bases of the junction left unmatched. Here the CDR3 reads CASGQVGVFPQHF. DNA for the CDR3: TGTGCCAGCGGACAGGTGGGGGTCTTCCCCCAGCATTTT.

This sequence joins TRBV5-4 and TRBJ2-6, with D maybe TRBD2 (5 bases). CDR3 length: 15 amino acids. The germline V and J ends were trimmed by 2 bases and 1 base, with 7 bases remaining between them. The germline V gene has CDR1 SGHNT and CDR2 YYREEE (reference sequence). The CDR3 region has the DNA TGTGCCAGCAGCTTTTCGGGGTCTGGGGCCAACGTCCTGACTTTC. Encoded protein: CASSFSGSGANVLTF.

The chain carries TRBV2 and TRBJ1-1; D may be TRBD1 (6 bases). There are 13 residues in the CDR3. Trimming cost V 4 bases and J 3 bases, with 9 bases left between them. Germline CDR1 SNHLY, CDR2 FYNNEI. The chain's CDR3 is CASSVDSYTEAFF. CDR3 DNA: TGTGCCAGCAGTGTGGACAGTTACACTGAAGCTTTCTTT.

This clone appeared a few times. The chain is built from TRBV18 and TRBJ2-7, with 11 nucleotides matching TRBD2. With V trimmed by 6 bases and J by 4 bases, 5 bases remained unmatched. The CDR3 extends over 14 amino acids. CDR1 is KGHSH, CDR2 LQKENI, per germline. The chain's CDR3 is CASSIAGGRYEQYF. In DNA form, the CDR3 reads TGTGCCAGCTCCATAGCGGGGGGGAGATACGAGCAGTACTTC.

The J gene is TRBJ2-1, the V gene TRBV7-3; 16 bases are a match to TRBD2. CDR3 length: 18 amino acids. J gave up 5 bases and V 6 bases, and 10 bases lay outside the gene matches. Per the germline V gene, CDR1 is SGHTA and CDR2 is FQGTGA. The CDR3 sequence is CASSPGTSGRESHNEQFF. CDR3 in DNA: TGTGCCAGCAGTCCCGGGACTAGCGGGAGGGAGAGTCACAATGAGCAGTTCTTC.

A note on this clone: Other DNA variants within this sample encode the same CDR3. The V call is TRBV30, the J call TRBJ1-4, with a weak D call TRBD1 (6 bases). The ends were cut back, 4 bases at V and 5 bases at J, with 11 bases in the middle. The CDR3 is made up of 13 amino acids. Germline assignment: CDR1 GTSNPN and CDR2 SVGIG (reference sequence). The CDR3 is CAWTGVGNEKLFF. In DNA form, the CDR3 reads TGTGCCTGGACAGGGGTGGGAAATGAAAAACTGTTTTTT.

The V call is TRBV9, the J call TRBJ2-3; D is unresolved. This CDR3 comprises 13 residues. Germline CDR1 and CDR2: SGDLS and YYNGEE. Between the trimmed V and J ends, which lost 4 bases and 2 bases, there was a span of 8 bases. The CDR3 reads CASSPPNTDTQYF. In nucleotides, the CDR3 is TGTGCCAGCAGCCCCCCCAACACAGATACGCAGTATTTT.